These T cell receptor beta chains were read from a single sample in a study of blood T cells in healthy people across ages. One entry per CDR3 protein results from TCRdb running MiXCR on the 5' RACE reads. The sample contains hundreds of thousands of distinct CDR3 sequences, 55% to 70% of which appear only once. The sequenced sample consisted of blood. These receptors originate from a man younger than 40 in good health. The CDR3 runs from the conserved cysteine through the conserved F or W. D genes are given only for firm matches. Size tells how often a clone was seen (once, few, many) or the class of an expanded clone, and some rows leave it out.

few TRBJ2-5 NA TRBV5-5 13 CASRVWGQETQYF TGTGCCAGCAGAGTTTGGGGCCAAGAGACCCAGTACTTC
NA TRBJ2-1 TRBD2 TRBV18 18 CASSRLAGAMGSYNEQFF TGTGCCAGCTCACGGCTAGCGGGAGCTATGGGGTCCTACAATGAGCAGTTCTTC
NA TRBJ2-5 TRBD2 TRBV20-1 14 CSGLAGVKRETQYF TGCAGTGGACTAGCGGGAGTTAAGCGGGAGACCCAGTACTTC
NA TRBJ2-1 TRBD2 TRBV6-6 17 CASRPRLAGGAWNEQFF TGTGCCAGCAGACCTAGACTAGCGGGAGGCGCCTGGAATGAGCAGTTCTTC
few TRBJ2-7 NA TRBV5-1 13 CASRLDSAYEQYF TGCGCCAGCAGATTAGATTCCGCCTACGAGCAGTACTTC
NA TRBJ2-1 NA TRBV11-2 15 CASSPWGGRGNEQFF TGTGCCAGCAGCCCTTGGGGGGGCCGGGGCAATGAGCAGTTCTTC
NA TRBJ1-6 NA TRBV3-1 15 CASSQGEGRNSPLHF TGTGCCAGCAGCCAAGGGGAGGGCAGAAATTCACCCCTCCACTTT
NA TRBJ2-5 TRBD1 TRBV5-1 16 CASSLVGTAYQETQYF TGCGCCAGCAGCTTGGTAGGGACAGCCTATCAAGAGACCCAGTACTTC
NA TRBJ2-7 NA TRBV20-1 14 CSAAGGATWAEQYF TGCAGTGCCGCTGGGGGGGCAACTTGGGCCGAGCAGTACTTC
NA TRBJ2-6 NA TRBV5-1 15 CASSLQGYGANVLTF TGCGCCAGCAGCCTCCAGGGTTATGGGGCCAACGTCCTGACTTTC
NA TRBJ2-5 NA TRBV4-2 13 CASSQAVSETQYF TGTGCCAGCAGCCAAGCGGTGTCTGAGACCCAGTACTTC
NA TRBJ2-7 TRBD1 TRBV2 14 CAIARTGRLYEQYF TGTGCCATCGCTAGGACAGGACGACTCTACGAGCAGTACTTC
NA TRBJ2-7 NA TRBV20-1 12 CSPSREFHEQYF TGCAGTCCTAGCCGGGAGTTCCACGAGCAGTACTTC
NA TRBJ1-2 NA TRBV25-1 14 CASSEYGGGYGYTF TGTGCCAGCAGTGAATACGGCGGGGGCTATGGCTACACCTTC
NA TRBJ1-5 TRBD1 TRBV7-2 15 CASSSRTGRDQPQHF TGTGCCAGCAGCAGTAGGACAGGGAGGGATCAGCCCCAGCATTTT
NA TRBJ2-4 NA TRBV27 13 CASSSQGTNIQYF TGTGCCAGCAGTTCCCAGGGGACAAACATTCAGTACTTC
NA TRBJ2-3 NA TRBV4-1 16 CASSQDDALAGDTQYF TGCGCCAGCAGCCAAGATGATGCCCTGGCTGGCGATACGCAGTATTTT
NA TRBJ2-5 NA TRBV18 13 CASSTGTQETQYF TGTGCCAGCTCCACCGGGACTCAAGAGACCCAGTACTTC
NA TRBJ2-7 NA TRBV29-1 12 CSVVGQTYEQYF TGCAGCGTTGTAGGACAGACCTACGAGCAGTACTTC
NA TRBJ2-7 NA TRBV10-3 16 CAISEPGLSSSYEQYF TGTGCCATCAGTGAGCCGGGACTCTCAAGCTCCTACGAGCAGTACTTC
many TRBJ2-3 TRBD2 TRBV7-2 17 CASSLVSSGAGTDTQYF TGTGCCAGCAGCTTAGTGTCCAGCGGGGCCGGCACAGATACGCAGTATTTT
few TRBJ2-5 NA TRBV29-1 13 CSVVLAGQETQYF TGCAGCGTTGTTTTGGCGGGCCAAGAGACCCAGTACTTC
NA TRBJ2-5 NA TRBV4-2 16 CASSPRISGFQETQYF TGTGCCAGCAGCCCTCGGATTTCGGGATTCCAAGAGACCCAGTACTTC
NA TRBJ1-5 NA TRBV7-2 13 CASSKDVNQPQHF TGTGCCAGCAGCAAGGACGTCAATCAGCCCCAGCATTTT
NA TRBJ2-4 NA TRBV19 15 CASSIGVLAKNIQYF TGTGCCAGTAGTATCGGGGTACTAGCCAAAAACATTCAGTACTTC
NA TRBJ2-5 NA TRBV20-1 12 CSASLGGETQYF TGCAGTGCTAGTCTGGGGGGAGAGACCCAGTACTTC
NA TRBJ2-7 NA TRBV20-1 14 CSARATGTSYEQYF TGCAGTGCTAGAGCTACCGGGACTTCCTACGAGCAGTACTTC
few TRBJ2-3 TRBD1 TRBV29-1 14 CSVDQGAKTDTQYF TGCAGCGTCGACCAGGGGGCGAAAACAGATACGCAGTATTTT
NA TRBJ2-5 NA TRBV28 14 CASSLRNNQETQYF TGTGCCAGCAGTCTTAGGAACAACCAAGAGACCCAGTACTTC
NA TRBJ1-1 NA TRBV3-1 14 CASSQQGWDTEAFF TGTGCCAGCAGCCAACAGGGGTGGGACACTGAAGCTTTCTTT
NA TRBJ1-5 TRBD1 TRBV5-1 15 CASSPGQGGDQPQHF TGCGCCAGCAGCCCGGGACAGGGTGGAGATCAGCCCCAGCATTTT
few TRBJ2-3 TRBD2 TRBV2 13 CASRGLRTDTQYF TGTGCCAGCAGGGGACTAAGGACAGATACGCAGTATTTT
NA TRBJ2-6 TRBD2 TRBV20-1 16 CSATPLAGHGANVLTF TGCAGTGCTACCCCACTAGCGGGACATGGGGCCAACGTCCTGACTTTC
NA TRBJ2-5 NA TRBV5-1 15 CASSPGSRKQETQYF TGCGCCAGCAGCCCCGGGTCGCGAAAACAAGAGACCCAGTACTTC
once TRBJ2-3 NA TRBV7-3 14 CASSLGGRSDTQYF TGTGCCAGCAGCTTAGGGGGCCGGTCAGATACGCAGTATTTT
once TRBJ2-1 NA TRBV7-2 14 CASSYQRAYNEQFF TGTGCCAGCAGCTACCAGCGGGCCTACAATGAGCAGTTCTTC
few TRBJ2-5 NA TRBV6-5 14 CASSPGVVQETQYF TGTGCCAGCTCCCCCGGGGTTGTACAAGAGACCCAGTACTTC
NA TRBJ2-5 TRBD2 TRBV7-2 15 CASSRRTRGQETQYF TGTGCCAGCAGCAGACGGACTAGGGGACAAGAGACCCAGTACTTC
few TRBJ2-5 NA TRBV29-1 13 CSVVYGFQETQYF TGCAGCGTTGTGTACGGATTTCAAGAGACCCAGTACTTC
NA TRBJ2-3 NA TRBV7-7 15 CASSLGGVQTDTQYF TGTGCCAGCAGCTTAGGAGGGGTCCAAACAGATACGCAGTATTTT
NA TRBJ2-1 TRBD1 TRBV6-5 15 CASSYVDRAYNEQFF TGTGCCAGCAGTTACGTGGACAGGGCTTACAATGAGCAGTTCTTC